This TCR beta chain was retrieved from a study of cytomegalovirus exposure and HLA in healthy donors. In the study overall: A preliminary data release comprised approximately 85 million unique TCRs obtained from HLA-typed donors. Study-wide results and caveats: Later on, analysis showed that most CMV-associated TCR beta chains appeared to be HLA-restricted.

The PCR ran on 60 Vbeta and 13 Jbeta primers. Sequencing was performed with immunoSEQ multiplex PCR; in TCRdb, only in-frame clones are kept and a portion is missing. The table records around 25,000 clones, just under 80% of them present only once. In the case of this clone: What it binds is not known.

Donors likely had unrecorded immune exposures despite being nominally healthy when sampled. V lost 3 bases, J lost 7 bases, and 8 bases lay in between. Germline V gene lookup returns CDR1 SGDLS and CDR2 YYNGEE. This CDR3 comprises 12 residues. This receptor was obtained from a male donor in good health and CMV-seronegative. The V call is TRBV9, the J call TRBJ2-1; D uncertain. The material sequenced was PBMCs. The CDR3: CASSAQKNEQFF. The CDR3 DNA reads as TGTGCCAGCAGCGCTCAGAAGAATGAGCAGTTCTTC. Looking up the rest from reference TRBV9 and TRBJ2-1 gives the full variable domain: DSGVTQTPKHLITATGQRVTLRCSPRSGDLSVYWYQQSLDQGLQFLIQYYNGEERAKGNILERFSAQQFPDLHSELNLSSLELGDSALYFCASSAQKNEQFFGPGTRLTVL.